This T cell receptor beta chain was recovered during a study of tumor-infiltrating lymphocytes in oesophageal squamous cell carcinoma. MiXCR, run by TCRdb on the PCR reads, gives a single entry per CDR3 protein. Of about 18,000 distinct CDR3 sequences detected, roughly 41% appear once; the ten largest clones hold roughly 38%. Looked up from germline, CDR1 is MDHEN and CDR2 is SYDVKM. V gave up 10 bases and J gave up 9 bases; unmatched junction bases: 11. The CDR3 covers 13 residues. This clonotype showed up many times. V gene TRBV28 combines with J gene TRBJ2-1; 8 positions match TRBD1. This TCR was recovered from a male donor with esophageal squamous cell carcinoma. The sample was esophageal tumor tissue. CDR3 bases: TGTGCCACCGTGGGGCAGGGGGCAGCTGAGCAGTTCTTC. It is translated as CATVGQGAAEQFF.